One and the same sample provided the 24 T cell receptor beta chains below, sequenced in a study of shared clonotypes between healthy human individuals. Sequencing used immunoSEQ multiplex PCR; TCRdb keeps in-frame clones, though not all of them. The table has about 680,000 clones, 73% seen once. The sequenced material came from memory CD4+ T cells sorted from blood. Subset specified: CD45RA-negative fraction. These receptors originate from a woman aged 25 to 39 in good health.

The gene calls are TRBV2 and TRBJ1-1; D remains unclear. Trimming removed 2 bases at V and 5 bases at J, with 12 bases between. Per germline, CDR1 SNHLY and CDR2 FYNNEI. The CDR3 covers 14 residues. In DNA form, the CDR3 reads TGTGCCAGCAGTGAATCTGGATACCGGACTGAAGCTTTCTTT. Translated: CASSESGYRTEAFF. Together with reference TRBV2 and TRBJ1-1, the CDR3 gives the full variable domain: EPEVTQTPSHQVTQMGQEVILRCVPISNHLYFYWYRQILGQKVEFLVSFYNNEISEKSEIFDDQFSVERPDGSNFTLKIRSTKLEDSAMYFCASSESGYRTEAFFGQGTRLTVV.

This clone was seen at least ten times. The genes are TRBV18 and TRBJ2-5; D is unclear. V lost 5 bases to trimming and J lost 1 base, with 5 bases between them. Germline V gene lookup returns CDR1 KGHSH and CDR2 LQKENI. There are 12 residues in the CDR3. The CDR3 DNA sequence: TGTGCCAGCTCAGCCTTCCAAGAGACCCAGTACTTC. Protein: CASSAFQETQYF.

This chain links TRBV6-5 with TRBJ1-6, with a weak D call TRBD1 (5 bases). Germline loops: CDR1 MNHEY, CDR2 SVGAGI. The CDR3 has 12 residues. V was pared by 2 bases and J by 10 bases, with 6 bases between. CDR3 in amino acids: CASSYGGSPLHF. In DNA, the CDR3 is TGTGCCAGCAGTTACGGGGGATCACCCCTCCACTTT.

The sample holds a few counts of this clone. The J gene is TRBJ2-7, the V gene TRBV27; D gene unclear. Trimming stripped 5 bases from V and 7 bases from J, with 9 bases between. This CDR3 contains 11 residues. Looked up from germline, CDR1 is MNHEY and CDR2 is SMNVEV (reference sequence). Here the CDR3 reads CASSMGVEQYF. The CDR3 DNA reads TGTGCCAGCAGTATGGGTGTGGAGCAGTACTTC.

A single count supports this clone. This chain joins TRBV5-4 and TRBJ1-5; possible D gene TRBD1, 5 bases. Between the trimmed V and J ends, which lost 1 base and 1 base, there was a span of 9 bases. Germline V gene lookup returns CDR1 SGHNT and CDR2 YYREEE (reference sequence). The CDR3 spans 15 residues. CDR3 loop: CASSLTGVSNQPQHF. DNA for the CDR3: TGTGCCAGCAGCTTGACAGGTGTCAGCAATCAGCCCCAGCATTTT.

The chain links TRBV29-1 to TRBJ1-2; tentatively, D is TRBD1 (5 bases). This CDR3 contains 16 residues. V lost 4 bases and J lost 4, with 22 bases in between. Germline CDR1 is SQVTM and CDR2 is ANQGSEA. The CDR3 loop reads CSVGAPGAVNPYGYTF. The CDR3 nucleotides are TGCAGCGTTGGTGCCCCTGGGGCAGTCAACCCCTATGGCTACACCTTC.

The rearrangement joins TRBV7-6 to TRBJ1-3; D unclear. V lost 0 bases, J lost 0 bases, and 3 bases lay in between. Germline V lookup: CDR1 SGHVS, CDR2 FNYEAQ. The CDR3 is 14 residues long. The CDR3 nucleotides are TGTGCCAGCAGCTTAGCCGGCTCTGGAAACACCATATATTTT. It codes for CASSLAGSGNTIYF.

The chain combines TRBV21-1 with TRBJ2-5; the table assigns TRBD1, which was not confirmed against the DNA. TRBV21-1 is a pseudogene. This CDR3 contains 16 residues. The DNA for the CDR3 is TGTGCCAGCAGCTCACCCCGGGACACCCTCGTGGAGACCCAGTACTTC. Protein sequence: CASSSPRDTLVETQYF.

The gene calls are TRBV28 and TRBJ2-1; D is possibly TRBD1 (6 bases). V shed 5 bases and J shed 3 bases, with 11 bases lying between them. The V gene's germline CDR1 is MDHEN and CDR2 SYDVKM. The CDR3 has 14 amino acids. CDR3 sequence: CASSHRTDYNEQFF. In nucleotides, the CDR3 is TGTGCCAGCAGTCATCGGACAGACTACAATGAGCAGTTCTTC.

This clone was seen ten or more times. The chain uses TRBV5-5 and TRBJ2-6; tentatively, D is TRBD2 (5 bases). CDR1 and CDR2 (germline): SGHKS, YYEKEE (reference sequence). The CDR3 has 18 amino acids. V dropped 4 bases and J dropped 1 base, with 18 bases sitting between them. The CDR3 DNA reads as TGTGCCAGCAGCCAAAACAGTCACGGGGAATCTGGGGCCAACGTCCTGACTTTC. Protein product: CASSQNSHGESGANVLTF.

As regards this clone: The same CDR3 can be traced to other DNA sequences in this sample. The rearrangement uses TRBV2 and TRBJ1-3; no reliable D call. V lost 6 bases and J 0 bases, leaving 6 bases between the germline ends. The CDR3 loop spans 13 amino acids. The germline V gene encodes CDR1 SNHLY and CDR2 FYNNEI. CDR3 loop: CASSLGSGNTIYF. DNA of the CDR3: TGTGCCAGCAGCTTAGGCTCTGGAAACACCATATATTTT.

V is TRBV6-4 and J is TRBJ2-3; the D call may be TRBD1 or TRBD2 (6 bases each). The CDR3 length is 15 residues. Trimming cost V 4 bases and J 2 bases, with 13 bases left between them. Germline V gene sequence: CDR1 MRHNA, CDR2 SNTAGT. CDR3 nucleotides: TGTGCCAGCAGTGCCAGGGGACTCCCCACAGATACGCAGTATTTT. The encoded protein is CASSARGLPTDTQYF.

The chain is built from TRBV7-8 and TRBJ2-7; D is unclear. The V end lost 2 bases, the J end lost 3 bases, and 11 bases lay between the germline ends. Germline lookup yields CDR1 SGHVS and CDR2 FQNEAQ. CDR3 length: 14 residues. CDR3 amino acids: CASSLIRTDYEQYF. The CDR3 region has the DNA TGTGCCAGCAGCTTAATAAGGACGGACTACGAGCAGTACTTC.

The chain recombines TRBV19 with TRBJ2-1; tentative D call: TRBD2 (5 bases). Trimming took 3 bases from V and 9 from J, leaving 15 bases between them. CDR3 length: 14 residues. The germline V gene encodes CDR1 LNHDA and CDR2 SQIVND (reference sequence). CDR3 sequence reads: CASSIGLIRGEQFF. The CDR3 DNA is TGTGCCAGTAGTATCGGGCTCATCCGGGGTGAGCAGTTCTTC.

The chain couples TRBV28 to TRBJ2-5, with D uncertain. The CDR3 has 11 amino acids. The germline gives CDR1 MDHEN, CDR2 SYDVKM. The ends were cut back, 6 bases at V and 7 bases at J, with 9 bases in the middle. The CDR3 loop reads CASRESVTQYF. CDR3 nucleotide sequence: TGTGCCAGCAGGGAATCGGTGACCCAGTACTTC.

CDR3 sequence: CATQTLAGVYEQFF. The CDR3, as DNA: TGCGCCACACAAACGCTAGCGGGAGTATATGAGCAGTTCTTC. The V and J genes are TRBV5-1 and TRBJ2-1; 10 bases are shared with TRBD2. Per germline, CDR1 SGHRS and CDR2 YFSETQ. Trimming at V came to 9 bases and at J to 8 bases, leaving 11 bases not matched to a gene. The CDR3 totals 14 residues.

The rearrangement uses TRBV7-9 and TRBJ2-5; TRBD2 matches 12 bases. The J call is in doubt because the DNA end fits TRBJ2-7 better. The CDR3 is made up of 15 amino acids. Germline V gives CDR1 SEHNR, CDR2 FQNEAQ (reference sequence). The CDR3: CASSFLAGGPYEQYF. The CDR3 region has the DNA TGTGCCAGCAGCTTTCTAGCGGGAGGGCCCTACGAGCAGTACTTC.

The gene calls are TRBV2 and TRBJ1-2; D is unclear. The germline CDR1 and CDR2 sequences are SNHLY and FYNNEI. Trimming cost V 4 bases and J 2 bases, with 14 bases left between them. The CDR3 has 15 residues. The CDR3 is CASSASPIYNYGYTF. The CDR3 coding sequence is TGTGCCAGCAGTGCGTCCCCAATCTACAACTATGGCTACACCTTC.

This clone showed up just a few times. CDR3 residues: CASSLGTSVETQYF. CDR3 DNA sequence: TGTGCCAGCAGCCTCGGGACTAGCGTAGAGACCCAGTACTTC. This chain links TRBV7-9 with TRBJ2-5; 10 bases are a match to TRBD2. The CDR3 sequence is 14 residues long. Germline assignment: CDR1 SEHNR and CDR2 FQNEAQ (reference sequence). V trimming: 5 bases; J trimming: 4 bases; junction bases outside the gene matches: 4.

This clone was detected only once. Here the CDR3 DNA reads TGTGCCAGCAGCCGGGGGGATACGCAGTATTTT. The encoded protein is CASSRGDTQYF. The chain uses TRBV11-1 and TRBJ2-3, with D perhaps TRBD2 (6 bases). The V gene lost 5 bases and the J gene lost 6 bases, with 6 bases spanning the gap. This CDR3 is 11 amino acids long. CDR1 is SGHAT and CDR2 is FQDESV in the germline V gene (reference sequence).

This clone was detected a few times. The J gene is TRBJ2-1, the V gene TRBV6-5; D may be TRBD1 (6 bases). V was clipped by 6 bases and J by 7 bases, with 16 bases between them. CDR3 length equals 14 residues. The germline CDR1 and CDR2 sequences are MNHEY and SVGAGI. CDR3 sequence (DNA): TGTGCCAGCAGAGGCAATTCAAGGGGGAATGAGCAGTTCTTC. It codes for CASRGNSRGNEQFF.

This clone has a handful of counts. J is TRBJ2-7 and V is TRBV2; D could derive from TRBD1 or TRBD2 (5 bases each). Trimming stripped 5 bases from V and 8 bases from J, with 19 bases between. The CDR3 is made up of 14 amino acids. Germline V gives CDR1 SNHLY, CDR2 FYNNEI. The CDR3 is CASSPTGASSKQYF. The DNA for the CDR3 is TGTGCCAGCAGTCCCACCGGGGCGTCTTCCAAGCAGTACTTC.

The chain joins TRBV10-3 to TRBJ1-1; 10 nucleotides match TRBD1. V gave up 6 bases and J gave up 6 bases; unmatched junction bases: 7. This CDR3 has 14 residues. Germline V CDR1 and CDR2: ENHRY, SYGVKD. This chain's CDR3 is CAISGTGEGAEAFF. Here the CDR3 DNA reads TGTGCCATCAGCGGGACAGGGGAAGGAGCTGAAGCTTTCTTT.

The CDR3 DNA is TGCGCCAGCAGCTTGGATGGGACAGACTTAGGTTACACTGAAGCTTTCTTT. Amino acids: CASSLDGTDLGYTEAFF. The gene calls are TRBV5-1 and TRBJ1-1, with 7 bases matching TRBD1. This CDR3 spans 17 amino acids. V gave up 0 bases and J gave up 3 bases; unmatched junction bases: 11. Looked up from germline, CDR1 is SGHRS and CDR2 is YFSETQ. Full variable domain (outside the CDR3, taken from reference TRBV5-1 and TRBJ1-1): KAGVTQTPRYLIKTRGQQVTLSCSPISGHRSVSWYQQTPGQGLQFLFEYFSETQRNKGNFPGRFSGRQFSNSRSEMNVSTLELGDSALYLCASSLDGTDLGYTEAFFGQGTRLTVV.